One sample yielded the 5 T cell receptor beta chains listed below, sequenced in a study of T cells after yellow fever vaccination (dated by TCRdb to about 2019). The method behind the library was 5' RACE. TCRdb lists the instrument as Illumina HiSeq 2500. TCRdb reprocessing: public reads trimmed at Q25 with fastp, clones called with MiXCR, in-frame beta chains kept. Identical CDR3 proteins give one entry, which carries the most common genes and DNA. This sample comprises hundreds of thousands of distinct CDR3 sequences, roughly 10% of them detected only once. Around 19% of the sample is held by the ten biggest clonotypes. The treatment or condition tag for this specimen amounts to: live attenuated yellow fever vaccine strain. The input for sequencing was PBMCs, taken on the day of the first yellow fever vaccination. These receptors originate from a young man who received the YFV17D yellow fever vaccine.

The chain carries TRBV20-1 and TRBJ2-5, with D hard to call. CDR3 size: 13 residues. V lost 3 bases and J 0 bases, leaving 8 bases between the germline ends. Germline CDR1 reads DFQATT; CDR2 reads SNEGSKA (reference sequence). The CDR3 spells CSASPTYQETQYF. CDR3 sequence (DNA): TGCAGTGCTAGCCCCACGTACCAAGAGACCCAGTACTTC.

The chain employs TRBV27 and TRBJ2-7, with D possibly being TRBD1 (6 bases). Germline V CDR1 and CDR2: MNHEY, SMNVEV (reference sequence). This CDR3 region has 16 residues. CDR3 coding DNA: TGCACCAGCAGTCCCTCGGACAGCCCGACCTCCTACGAGCAGTACGTC. It codes for CTSSPSDSPTSYEQYV.

This clonotype showed up just a few times. The chain carries TRBV12-3 or TRBV12-4 and TRBJ2-7; 9 bases align to TRBD1. The CDR3 sequence is 14 residues long. Trimming removed 3 bases from V and 4 bases from J; junction bases left unmatched: 4. The CDR3 DNA reads as TGTGCCAGCAGTTTGGACAGGGGCCGGTACGAGCAGTACTTC. It translates to CASSLDRGRYEQYF.

The chain uses TRBV4-3 and TRBJ1-6, with D tentatively TRBD1 (6 bases). The germline gives CDR1 LGHNA, CDR2 YSLEER. Trimming pared 0 bases from V and 10 bases from J, leaving 13 bases between. This CDR3 has 15 residues. CDR3 region: CASSQENRAGSPLHF. The CDR3 DNA reads as TGCGCCAGCAGCCAAGAAAACAGGGCTGGCTCACCCCTCCACTTT.

This clonotype was recorded many times. The V and J genes are TRBV11-3 and TRBJ2-1; 9 nucleotides line up with TRBD1. This CDR3 comprises 14 residues. Losses at the gene ends were 5 bases for V and 9 bases for J; bases not matched to a gene: 8. The germline V gene has CDR1 SGHNT and CDR2 YENEEA. CDR3 in DNA: TGTGCCAGCAGCGGACAGGGGCGACGGGGTGAGCAGTTCTTC. It is translated as CASSGQGRRGEQFF.